These T cell receptor beta chains were read from a single sample in a study of blood T cell repertoires in COVID-19. Method: immunoSEQ multiplex PCR; TCRdb's copy keeps in-frame clones and lacks some. The sample yields some 120,000 clones, approximately 87% seen once. The sequencing input was peripheral blood. All receptors derive from a woman between 45 and 60 years old with acute or convalescent COVID-19. CDR3s include the opening cysteine and the closing phenylalanine or tryptophan. The order of the fields is clone size, V gene, J gene, CDR3 length, D gene, CDR3 DNA, CDR3 protein. D genes are given only for firm matches. Clone size is stated in some rows and not others, as once, few, many or a class when expanded.

-,TRBV9,TRBJ1-3,13,-,TGTGCCAGCAGCGTGGTCCAGGGCGCCACCATATATTTT,CASSVVQGATIYF
-,TRBV2,TRBJ1-4,13,-,TGTGCCAGCAGTAAACAGGGCCGAGAAAAACTGTTTTTT,CASSKQGREKLFF
few,TRBV11-2,TRBJ2-5,15,TRBD2,TGTGCCAGCAGCTTAGCTAGCGGAGGCCAAGAGACCCAGTACTTC,CASSLASGGQETQYF
-,TRBV19,TRBJ2-7,13,-,TGTGCCAGTAGTATAACTACTAGCCGGGAGCAGTACTTC,CASSITTSREQYF
-,TRBV7-2,TRBJ1-2,14,-,TGTGCCAGCAGCGTTTACGGGGGATGGAATGGCTACACCTTC,CASSVYGGWNGYTF
few,TRBV6-5,TRBJ2-1,15,TRBD2,TGTGCCAGCAGACAGCGACTAGCGGGGGGCAATGAGCAGTTCTTC,CASRQRLAGGNEQFF
-,TRBV28,TRBJ2-7,16,TRBD1,TGTGCCAGCAGTCCTCGACAGGGGGCATTTGGCAACGAGCAGTACTTC,CASSPRQGAFGNEQYF
-,TRBV7-9,TRBJ1-1,15,TRBD1,TGTGCCAGCAGCCGAAACAGGGGCATCGTCACTGAAGCTTTCTTT,CASSRNRGIVTEAFF
-,TRBV9,TRBJ1-1,16,TRBD1,TGTGCCAGCCCCCCAGGACAGGAGGCCGTGGACACTGAAGCTTTCTTT,CASPPGQEAVDTEAFF
-,TRBV7-2,TRBJ2-1,13,-,TGTGCCAGCAGCTTGAGTGGGAGCCTTGAGCAGTTCTTC,CASSLSGSLEQFF